Listed here are 3 T cell receptor beta chains from one sample, sequenced in a study of shared clonotypes between healthy human individuals. Generated by immunoSEQ multiplex PCR, the TCRdb table keeps only in-frame clones and is missing some. The sample yields some 1.5 million clones, approximately 98% seen once. The specimen sequenced was naive CD4+ T cells sorted from blood. Subset reported: CD45RA+ positively selected. These TCRs come from a young man in good health.

This clone is a singleton in its sample. The chain carries TRBV19 and TRBJ1-4; a possible D gene is TRBD1 (6 bases). CDR3 length: 15 residues. Germline V gene sequence: CDR1 LNHDA, CDR2 SQIVND (reference sequence). With 7 bases removed from V and 4 bases from J, the gap between germline ends came to 16 bases. CDR3 DNA sequence: TGTGCCAGTACCAGACAGGACACTTTTAATGAAAAACTGTTTTTT. It yields the protein CASTRQDTFNEKLFF.

The chain links TRBV6-1 to TRBJ2-1; D possibly corresponds to TRBD1 (7 bases). V lost 6 bases, J lost 4 bases, and 16 bases lay in between. CDR1 is MNHNS and CDR2 is SASEGT in the germline V gene. CDR3 length: 15 amino acids. As DNA, the CDR3 is TGTGCCAGCAGAAACAGGGGAGGCCTATACAATGAGCAGTTCTTC. It translates to CASRNRGGLYNEQFF.

The chain uses TRBV11-3 and TRBJ2-5; 16 bases are shared with TRBD2. Looked up from germline, CDR1 is SGHNT and CDR2 is YENEEA. V was pared by 4 bases and J by 3 bases, with 5 bases of the junction left unmatched. The CDR3 length is 17 residues. CDR3 sequence reads: CASSSGTSGRAEETQYF. As DNA, the CDR3 is TGTGCCAGCAGCTCCGGGACTAGCGGGAGGGCAGAAGAGACCCAGTACTTC.